The 27 T cell receptor beta chains given below trace back to one sample, sequenced in a study of blood T cell repertoires in COVID-19. Produced via immunoSEQ multiplex PCR; TCRdb's table is partial and in-frame only. Among around 450,000 clones listed, about 90% were seen once. Sequenced input: PBMCs or T cells enriched from blood (not recorded which). Every receptor here comes from a man aged 18 to 29 who had recovered from COVID-19.

The count of this clone is one. The J gene is TRBJ2-5, the V gene TRBV4-1; 7 bases line up with TRBD2. CDR3 length: 15 residues. Trimming removed 2 bases from V and 5 bases from J; junction bases left unmatched: 8. Per the germline V gene, CDR1 is MGHRA and CDR2 is YSYEKL. CDR3 amino acids: CASSQPGRFKETQYF. The CDR3, as DNA: TGCGCCAGCAGCCAACCCGGGAGGTTCAAGGAGACCCAGTACTTC.

The chain joins TRBV5-8 to TRBJ1-2, with unresolved D. The V end lost 7 bases, the J end lost 2 bases, and 6 bases lay between the germline ends. CDR1 is SGHTS and CDR2 is YDEGEE in the germline V gene. The CDR3 contains 11 residues. The CDR3 here is CASSGNYGYTF. In nucleotides, the CDR3 is TGTGCCAGCTCGGGGAACTATGGCTACACCTTC.

V usage is TRBV10-3 and J usage is TRBJ1-6; TRBD1 might be the D (6 bases). The germline V and J ends were trimmed by 9 bases and 6 bases, with 15 bases remaining between them. This CDR3 is built from 14 residues. CDR1 ENHRY and CDR2 SYGVKD come from the germline V gene. The CDR3 coding sequence is TGTGCCATTAACAGGGAGCTGGGTAATTCACCCCTCCACTTT. It translates to CAINRELGNSPLHF.

The chain joins TRBV3-1 (or the pseudogene TRBV3-2) to TRBJ1-4; 7 nucleotides line up with TRBD1. The CDR3 consists of 18 residues. Germline V gene data show CDR1 as LGHDT and CDR2 as YNNKEL (reference sequence). After removal of 6 bases from V and 2 bases from J, the junction contained 15 bases not matched to a gene. CDR3 region: CASRQTGPSRGTNEKLFF. CDR3 DNA sequence: TGTGCCAGCAGGCAGACAGGGCCCTCCCGAGGCACTAATGAAAAACTGTTTTTT.

The V and J genes are TRBV5-1 and TRBJ2-1; 7 bases agree with TRBD1. CDR1 SGHRS and CDR2 YFSETQ come from the germline V gene. This CDR3 has 13 residues. V lost 3 bases to trimming and J lost 9 bases; unmatched junction nucleotides: 6. CDR3 DNA sequence: TGCGCCAGCAGCTCCATGACAGGGAGTGAGCAGTTCTTC. Amino acid sequence: CASSSMTGSEQFF.

This chain joins TRBV7-8 and TRBJ2-3; 7 nucleotides match TRBD1. Trimming removed 5 bases from V and 5 bases from J; junction bases left unmatched: 13. Looked up from germline, CDR1 is SGHVS and CDR2 is FQNEAQ. The CDR3 length is 16 residues. The CDR3 here is CASSNTRGGGEDTQYF. The CDR3 nucleotides are TGTGCCAGCAGCAACACCCGAGGGGGCGGCGAAGATACGCAGTATTTT.

This chain joins TRBV10-3 and TRBJ2-2; D is ambiguous. Germline assignment: CDR1 ENHRY and CDR2 SYGVKD. V lost 7 bases and J 7 bases, leaving 16 bases between the germline ends. This CDR3 is 14 amino acids long. CDR3 in amino acids: CAITSLLRNGELFF. CDR3 bases: TGTGCCATCACCTCCCTTTTGCGGAACGGGGAGCTGTTTTTT.

The chain carries TRBV12-3 or TRBV12-4 and TRBJ2-2, with D possibly TRBD2 on 5 matching bases. This CDR3 has 13 residues. V lost 4 bases and J lost 5, with 8 bases in between. The CDR3 is CASSSGDTGELFF. The DNA for the CDR3 is TGTGCCAGCAGTTCCGGGGATACCGGGGAGCTGTTTTTT.

The J gene is TRBJ1-1, the V gene TRBV4-1, with unresolved D. Germline assignment: CDR1 MGHRA and CDR2 YSYEKL. This CDR3 spans 14 amino acids. Trimming shortened V by 1 base and J by 0 bases, and 6 bases separated the two germline ends. This CDR3 reads CASSQAFVNTEAFF. The DNA of the CDR3 is TGCGCCAGCAGCCAAGCTTTCGTGAACACTGAAGCTTTCTTT.

The rearrangement joins TRBV11-2 to TRBJ2-7; D is unclear. This CDR3 spans 13 amino acids. The V end was cut by 0 bases, the J end by 6 bases, with 9 bases between. The germline gives CDR1 SGHAT, CDR2 FQNNGV. In DNA form, the CDR3 reads TGTGCCAGCAGCTTAGATCGTGGGCCCGAGCAGTACTTC. Amino acid sequence: CASSLDRGPEQYF.

The V and J genes are TRBV10-2 and TRBJ1-1, with 9 nucleotides matching TRBD1. The CDR3 contains 14 residues. Germline V CDR1 and CDR2: WSHSY, SAAADI. V shed 6 bases and J 2 bases; nucleotides not matched to a gene: 4. The CDR3 DNA reads as TGCGCCAGCAGCGCGGGACAGGGAAACACTGAAGCTTTCTTT. Amino acids: CASSAGQGNTEAFF.

This chain joins TRBV19 and TRBJ2-7; no clear D gene. The CDR3 loop spans 14 amino acids. Germline V gene data show CDR1 as LNHDA and CDR2 as SQIVND (reference sequence). Trimming removed 1 base at V and 0 bases at J, with 7 bases between. CDR3 sequence reads: CASSIGLSSYEQYF. CDR3 sequence (DNA): TGTGCCAGTAGTATAGGACTGAGCTCCTACGAGCAGTACTTC.

This clone was counted once. V usage is TRBV11-3 and J usage is TRBJ1-6; the match to TRBD1 covers 8 bases. Germline CDR1 SGHNT, CDR2 YENEEA. V lost 5 bases, J lost 12 bases, and 9 bases stayed unmatched. This CDR3 has 14 amino acids. CDR3 in amino acids: CASSPRQGLRPLHF. In DNA, the CDR3 is TGTGCCAGCAGCCCTCGACAGGGGTTACGACCCCTCCACTTT.

This clone was recorded only once. The V call is TRBV6-5, the J call TRBJ2-3; a possible D gene is TRBD2 (6 bases). Between the trimmed V and J ends, which lost 5 bases and 2 bases, there was a span of 11 bases. Germline lookup yields CDR1 MNHEY and CDR2 SVGAGI. The CDR3 consists of 14 residues. Here the CDR3 reads CASSLSGLTDTQYF. In DNA form, the CDR3 reads TGTGCCAGCAGTCTTAGCGGACTCACAGATACGCAGTATTTT.

J is TRBJ1-1 and V is TRBV6-5, with D possibly matching TRBD1 (5 bases). Trimming shortened V by 8 bases and J by 1 base, and 8 bases separated the two germline ends. CDR1 and CDR2 from the germline V gene are MNHEY and SVGAGI. This CDR3 is 12 amino acids long. The CDR3 region is CASQDKNTEAFF. In nucleotides, the CDR3 is TGTGCCAGCCAGGACAAGAACACTGAAGCTTTCTTT.

The V gene is TRBV2, the J gene TRBJ1-2; D unresolved. Germline loops: CDR1 SNHLY, CDR2 FYNNEI. The CDR3 consists of 12 residues. V was clipped by 4 bases and J by 4 bases, with 7 bases between them. The CDR3 loop is CASSADFYGYTF. The CDR3 DNA reads TGTGCCAGCAGTGCGGACTTCTATGGCTACACCTTC.

This sequence joins TRBV15 and TRBJ2-5, with 8 bases lining up with TRBD2. The trim removed 3 bases at V and 2 bases at J, leaving 5 bases unmatched. CDR3 length: 15 residues. Germline loops: CDR1 LNHNV, CDR2 YYDKDF (reference sequence). Here the CDR3 reads CATSSGGAEQETQYF. The CDR3 DNA is TGTGCCACCAGCAGCGGGGGGGCAGAACAAGAGACCCAGTACTTC.

J is TRBJ1-6 and V is TRBV3-1 (or the pseudogene TRBV3-2); a weak D match, TRBD1 (5 bases). The V and J ends lost 4 bases and 5 bases respectively, with 15 bases between them. This CDR3 is built from 16 residues. Germline V gene lookup returns CDR1 LGHDT and CDR2 YNNKEL (reference sequence). This CDR3 is CASSPSTGTNNSPLHF. CDR3 sequence (DNA): TGTGCCAGCAGCCCGAGTACCGGGACTAATAATTCACCCCTCCACTTT.

CDR3: CASSETENGYTF. CDR3 bases: TGTGCCAGCAGCGAGACAGAGAATGGCTACACCTTC. J is TRBJ1-2 and V is TRBV5-4; TRBD1 might be the D (5 bases). CDR1 is SGHNT and CDR2 is YYREEE in the germline V gene (reference sequence). This CDR3 comprises 12 residues. Trimming shortened V by 4 bases and J by 6 bases, and 10 bases separated the two germline ends.

The gene calls are TRBV27 and TRBJ1-4; no clear D. The CDR3 loop spans 12 amino acids. The V end lost 8 bases, the J end lost 4 bases, and 8 bases lay between the germline ends. Germline CDR1 and CDR2: MNHEY and SMNVEV (reference sequence). The CDR3 sequence: CASGLINEKLFF. The CDR3 coding sequence is TGTGCCAGCGGCCTGATTAATGAAAAACTGTTTTTT.

This clone was counted once. The rearrangement joins TRBV11-2 to TRBJ1-6; D might be TRBD1 (6 bases). This CDR3 region has 16 residues. CDR1 SGHAT and CDR2 FQNNGV come from the germline V gene. The ends were cut back, 5 bases at V and 6 bases at J, with 17 bases in the middle. The CDR3 loop reads CASSVGGGSVNSPLHF. The CDR3 region has the DNA TGTGCCAGCAGCGTAGGGGGGGGGTCCGTTAATTCACCCCTCCACTTT. Full variable domain (outside the CDR3, taken from reference TRBV11-2 and TRBJ1-6): EAGVAQSPRYKIIEKRQSVAFWCNPISGHATLYWYQQILGQGPKLLIQFQNNGVVDDSQLPKDRFSAERLKGVDSTLKIQPAKLEDSAVYLCASSVGGGSVNSPLHFGNGTRLTVT.

The chain recombines TRBV4-1 with TRBJ2-7; D might be TRBD2 (6 bases). Per the germline V gene, CDR1 is MGHRA and CDR2 is YSYEKL. This CDR3 is 17 amino acids long. Trimming shortened V by 0 bases and J by 0 bases, and 15 bases separated the two germline ends. The CDR3 protein is CASSQDSGTPSSYEQYF. The CDR3 nucleotides are TGCGCCAGCAGCCAAGATAGTGGGACTCCGAGCTCCTACGAGCAGTACTTC.

The chain links TRBV6-5 to TRBJ1-2; D is unresolved. Germline assignment: CDR1 MNHEY and CDR2 SVGAGI. This CDR3 has 14 residues. V lost 5 bases and J lost 6, with 16 bases in between. The CDR3 nucleotides read TGTGCCAGCAGTCCACGGGGAACCCGCGATGGCTACACCTTC. Protein sequence: CASSPRGTRDGYTF.

The rearrangement links TRBV5-1 to TRBJ1-1, with D hard to call. CDR3 size: 12 residues. Trimming cost V 5 bases and J 7 bases, with 12 bases left between them. The V gene's germline CDR1 is SGHRS and CDR2 YFSETQ. The CDR3 nucleotides read TGCGCCAGCAGAACGTCTCTAGGTGAAGCTTTCTTT. It codes for CASRTSLGEAFF. Using reference TRBV5-1 and TRBJ1-1 for the parts outside the CDR3, the full variable domain is KAGVTQTPRYLIKTRGQQVTLSCSPISGHRSVSWYQQTPGQGLQFLFEYFSETQRNKGNFPGRFSGRQFSNSRSEMNVSTLELGDSALYLCASRTSLGEAFFGQGTRLTVV.

V and J are TRBV19 and TRBJ2-3, with TRBD1 matching over 10 bases. With 1 base clipped from V and 2 bases from J, the junction kept 0 bases outside the gene matches. CDR1 is LNHDA, CDR2 SQIVND, per germline (reference sequence). The CDR3 contains 15 residues. CDR3 nucleotide sequence: TGTGCCAGTAGTATAGGACAGGGGGCCACAGATACGCAGTATTTT. Protein product: CASSIGQGATDTQYF.

This chain uses TRBV5-1 with TRBJ1-5, with a tentative D call TRBD1 (5 bases). V was clipped by 2 bases and J by 5 bases, with 11 bases between them. CDR1 is SGHRS, CDR2 YFSETQ, per germline. The CDR3 has 14 residues. The CDR3 spells CASSFQGGDQPQHF. The DNA of the CDR3 is TGCGCCAGCAGCTTTCAGGGAGGGGATCAGCCCCAGCATTTT.

The chain combines TRBV11-2 with TRBJ1-3, with D possibly TRBD1 on 5 matching bases. This CDR3 is 18 amino acids long. V was trimmed by 6 bases and J by 0 bases, leaving 21 bases between them. CDR1 is SGHAT, CDR2 FQNNGV, per germline. The CDR3 region is CASRIGARGTISGNTIYF. The CDR3 nucleotides read TGTGCCAGCAGAATAGGAGCGCGGGGCACCATCTCTGGAAACACCATATATTTT.